This is a list of T cell receptor beta chains from one sample in a study of response to subunit inactivated influenza vaccine. TCRdb passed the RT-PCR reads through MiXCR, listing each CDR3 protein once. Of a few hundred thousand distinct CDR3 sequences in the sample, about 11% were seen once. Another study also made use of these data, one on T cells expressing NK-cell markers.

The source material was PBMCs from blood, sampled on the day of vaccination. These receptors were collected from a man aged 50 to 59 who received an inactivated influenza vaccine. Both conserved end residues are part of each CDR3. Each record gives: D gene, J gene, V gene, clone size, CDR3 protein, CDR3 DNA. The D gene is left open where the match is weak. Size values are once, few and many counts, or a class for expanded clones, and some rows have none.

NA	TRBJ2-3	TRBV4-3	NA	CASSQALRDTQYF	TGCGCCAGCAGCCAAGCTCTAAGAGATACGCAGTATTTT
TRBD1	TRBJ2-7	TRBV10-2	few	CASTRDRGTYEQYF	TGCGCCAGCACCAGGGACAGGGGAACCTACGAGCAGTACTTC
NA	TRBJ2-1	TRBV10-3	NA	CAIRGDWGGAYNEQFF	TGTGCCATCAGGGGCGACTGGGGAGGCGCCTACAATGAGCAGTTCTTC
TRBD2	TRBJ2-1	TRBV6-5	many	CASSYSIYRGGTDEQFF	TGTGCCAGCAGTTACTCGATTTACCGGGGGGGAACCGATGAGCAGTTCTTC
NA	TRBJ2-7	TRBV5-5	NA	CASSLDAPGEQYF	TGTGCCAGCAGCTTGGACGCCCCCGGGGAGCAGTACTTC
NA	TRBJ2-2	TRBV12-3/TRBV12-4	many	CASSFGPGELFF	TGTGCCAGCAGTTTCGGACCCGGGGAGCTGTTTTTT
TRBD2	TRBJ2-5	TRBV4-1	few	CASGTAGAQETQYF	TGCGCCAGCGGCACAGCGGGGGCTCAAGAGACCCAGTACTTC
TRBD2	TRBJ2-1	TRBV10-3	many	CAISGAGGKFPAYNEQFF	TGTGCCATCAGTGGAGCGGGGGGGAAATTCCCAGCATACAATGAGCAGTTCTTC
NA	TRBJ2-7	TRBV20-1	NA	CSADPRGATYEQYF	TGCAGTGCCGATCCCAGGGGGGCAACCTACGAGCAGTACTTC
NA	TRBJ2-5	TRBV9	NA	CASSAGSSQETQYF	TGTGCCAGCAGCGCTGGGAGTTCCCAAGAGACCCAGTACTTC
NA	TRBJ2-5	TRBV20-1	many	CSAQGATQYF	TGCAGTGCCCAGGGTGCGACCCAGTACTTC
NA	TRBJ2-5	TRBV12-3/TRBV12-4	many	CASSGWTEELQETQYF	TGTGCCAGCAGTGGATGGACAGAGGAATTACAAGAGACCCAGTACTTC
TRBD2	TRBJ2-1	TRBV5-1	few	CASSPGTSGTNEQFF	TGCGCCAGCAGCCCAGGGACTAGCGGGACCAATGAGCAGTTCTTC
NA	TRBJ1-2	TRBV12-3/TRBV12-4	few	CASSPAWGSGYTF	TGTGCCAGCAGTCCCGCTTGGGGGAGTGGCTACACCTTC
NA	TRBJ2-3	TRBV5-6	NA	CASSRTPATDTQYF	TGTGCCAGCAGCCGGACTCCCGCAACAGATACGCAGTATTTT
TRBD2	TRBJ2-3	TRBV10-1	NA	CASKGGDLTDTQYF	TGCGCCAGCAAGGGAGGGGACCTCACAGATACGCAGTATTTT
NA	TRBJ2-7	TRBV2	few	CASSNRDNWTAYYEQYF	TGTGCCAGCAGTAACCGGGACAACTGGACTGCCTACTACGAGCAGTACTTC
TRBD1	TRBJ1-6	TRBV4-2	few	CASSQGPRGGQGHNSPLHF	TGTGCCAGCAGCCAAGGCCCCAGAGGGGGACAGGGTCATAATTCACCCCTCCACTTT
NA	TRBJ2-1	TRBV12-3/TRBV12-4	NA	CASSSSGHGINEQFF	TGTGCCAGCAGTTCTTCTGGACACGGGATCAATGAGCAGTTCTTC
NA	TRBJ2-1	TRBV7-9	few	CASSSNKDRYNEQFF	TGTGCCAGCAGCTCGAATAAGGACCGGTACAATGAGCAGTTCTTC
TRBD2	TRBJ2-7	TRBV5-1	few	CASSWGSGRGRYEQYF	TGCGCCAGCAGCTGGGGTAGCGGGAGAGGCCGCTACGAGCAGTACTTC
TRBD1	TRBJ2-1	TRBV2	many	CASREGTGGNEQFF	TGTGCCAGCAGAGAGGGGACAGGGGGTAATGAGCAGTTCTTC
TRBD1	TRBJ2-2	TRBV5-1	NA	CASSLWDQGAGELFF	TGCGCCAGCAGCCTATGGGACCAGGGGGCCGGGGAGCTGTTTTTT
NA	TRBJ2-3	TRBV29-1	many	CSVDGLGNQPSTDTQYF	TGCAGCGTCGACGGGTTGGGGAACCAGCCTAGCACAGATACGCAGTATTTT
NA	TRBJ2-1	TRBV12-3/TRBV12-4	few	CASSLAGPVSNEQFF	TGTGCCAGCAGTTTAGCAGGGCCAGTTTCGAATGAGCAGTTCTTC
NA	TRBJ2-5	TRBV12-3/TRBV12-4	many	CASSLWGQETQYF	TGTGCCAGCAGTTTATGGGGCCAAGAGACCCAGTACTTC
TRBD1	TRBJ2-1	TRBV28	NA	CASSELGQGSYNEQFF	TGTGCCAGCAGCGAGCTGGGACAGGGGTCCTACAATGAGCAGTTCTTC
TRBD2	TRBJ2-3	TRBV6-1	NA	CASSPLAGASDTQYF	TGTGCCAGCAGCCCACTAGCGGGAGCTTCAGATACGCAGTATTTT
NA	TRBJ1-1	TRBV2	NA	CASSGSKNTEAFF	TGTGCCAGCAGTGGGTCCAAGAACACTGAAGCTTTCTTT
NA	TRBJ2-3	TRBV9	many	CASSVGQGDTQYF	TGTGCCAGCAGCGTAGGTCAGGGAGATACGCAGTATTTT
NA	TRBJ2-5	TRBV2	NA	CASSVGLLYGGTQYF	TGTGCCAGCAGTGTAGGGCTCCTCTACGGGGGTACCCAGTACTTC
TRBD2	TRBJ2-7	TRBV3-1	few	CASSQDLGLVSGEQYF	TGTGCCAGCAGCCAAGATTTGGGACTAGTCTCCGGCGAGCAGTACTTC
NA	TRBJ1-5	TRBV5-5	few	CASSFGMPPGPQHF	TGTGCCAGCAGCTTCGGAATGCCTCCCGGACCCCAGCATTTT
TRBD2	TRBJ2-1	TRBV6-2/TRBV6-3	NA	CASSYSLLTSGRALLSYNEQFF	TGTGCCAGCAGTTACTCGCTGCTGACTAGCGGGAGGGCCTTGCTGTCCTACAATGAGCAGTTCTTC
NA	TRBJ1-5	TRBV20-1	few	CSARSQVQHF	TGCAGTGCTAGATCCCAAGTCCAGCATTTT
NA	TRBJ1-1	TRBV7-2	many	CASSLEQGLATEAFF	TGTGCCAGCAGCTTAGAGCAGGGATTGGCGACTGAAGCTTTCTTT
NA	TRBJ1-5	TRBV29-1	few	CSAGARGQPQHF	TGCAGCGCGGGGGCCCGAGGTCAGCCCCAGCATTTT
NA	TRBJ2-3	TRBV28	few	CASSLNWVGDTQYF	TGTGCCAGCAGTTTAAATTGGGTAGGGGATACGCAGTATTTT
TRBD2	TRBJ2-1	TRBV3-1	many	CASSQVAGRYNEQFF	TGTGCCAGCAGCCAAGTAGCGGGGCGATACAATGAGCAGTTCTTC
NA	TRBJ2-7	TRBV6-2/TRBV6-3	once	CASSYGMYEQYF	TGTGCCAGCAGTTACGGGATGTACGAGCAGTACTTC
TRBD1	TRBJ2-3	TRBV13	many	CASAYRGSTDTQYF	TGTGCCAGCGCATACAGGGGTAGCACAGATACGCAGTATTTT